A single sample is the source of the 15 T cell receptor beta chains below, sequenced in a study of T cells in Graves' hyperthyroidism and ophthalmopathy. The CDR3 regions of TCR beta were amplified from RNA transcripts. When the TCR CDR3 underwent first-round RT-PCR, the HTBI primer set was used. MiXCR, applied by TCRdb to the multiplex PCR reads, yields one record per CDR3 protein. There are under 400,000 distinct CDR3 sequences in the sample; about a sixth occur only once, and 25% to 30% lies in the top ten. Sequencing was carried out using blood. These receptors all stem from a woman aged 18-29 years with Graves' hyperthyroidism that later progressed to Graves' ophthalmopathy.

This clonotype was detected ten times or more. The chain combines TRBV20-1 with TRBJ2-1, with 8 bases identical to TRBD2. The CDR3 is 15 amino acids. Unmatched junction bases numbered 15, after V lost 6 bases and J lost 8 bases. From germline, CDR1 is DFQATT and CDR2 SNEGSKA (reference sequence). CDR3 in DNA: TGCAGTGCACAGGCGGGGGTAGCGGGAAAGGATGAGCAGTTCTTC. Translation gives CSAQAGVAGKDEQFF.

This clonotype was counted ten times or more. The J gene is TRBJ2-3, the V gene TRBV2, with 14 bases identical to TRBD2. The CDR3 runs 16 residues. The V gene end was trimmed by 6 bases and the J gene end by 2 bases; junction bases not matched to a gene: 4. From germline, CDR1 is SNHLY and CDR2 FYNNEI. CDR3 DNA: TGTGCCAGCAGCCGACTAGCGGGAGGGTTCACAGATACGCAGTATTTT. This encodes CASSRLAGGFTDTQYF.

This clonotype was detected only a few times. The chain combines TRBV6-6 with TRBJ2-1; the match to TRBD1 covers 10 bases. Trimming took 2 bases from V and 9 from J; bases not matched to a gene: 4. Germline V gene data show CDR1 as MNHNY and CDR2 as SVGAGI (reference sequence). This CDR3 spans 14 amino acids. CDR3 DNA sequence: TGTGCCAGCAGTTACGACAGGGGGCGCGGTGAGCAGTTCTTC. Translation: CASSYDRGRGEQFF.

This clonotype has at least ten counts. This chain connects TRBV7-9 to TRBJ1-1, with TRBD1 identical over 10 bases. Germline V CDR1 and CDR2: SEHNR, FQNEAQ (reference sequence). Germline trimming cut 8 bases from V and 0 bases from J; bases unmatched to any gene: 15. The CDR3 is made up of 18 amino acids. The CDR3, as DNA: TGTGCCAGCGCCCCACGAACGAGGGACAGGGGACTGAACACTGAAGCTTTCTTT. It translates to CASAPRTRDRGLNTEAFF.

This clonotype was found many times. V and J are TRBV27 and TRBJ2-5; D not certain. Germline CDR1 reads MNHEY; CDR2 reads SMNVEV (reference sequence). The CDR3 contains 13 residues. V shed 1 base and J shed 1 base, with 4 bases lying between them. CDR3 region: CASSLLGQETQYF. The DNA of the CDR3 is TGTGCCAGCAGTTTATTGGGCCAAGAGACCCAGTACTTC.

This clonotype appeared many times. The J gene is TRBJ2-7, the V gene TRBV28; 11 bases are shared with TRBD2. Germline CDR1 and CDR2: MDHEN and SYDVKM. The CDR3 extends over 16 amino acids. Losses at the gene ends were 6 bases for V and 0 bases for J; bases not matched to a gene: 7. CDR3 region: CASSLGTSGISYEQYF. CDR3 nucleotides: TGTGCCAGCAGCCTGGGGACTAGCGGAATCTCCTACGAGCAGTACTTC. The full variable domain, completed using reference TRBV28 and TRBJ2-7, is DVKVTQSSRYLVKRTGEKVFLECVQDMDHENMFWYRQDPGLGLRLIYFSYDVKMKEKGDIPEGYSVSREKKERFSLILESASTNQTSMYLCASSLGTSGISYEQYFGPGTRLTVT.

J is TRBJ2-6 and V is TRBV30, with D possibly matching TRBD2 (5 bases). Germline V CDR1 and CDR2: GTSNPN, SVGIG (reference sequence). V was trimmed by 4 bases and J by 2 bases, leaving 18 bases between them. This CDR3 contains 17 residues. The CDR3 spells CAWTLAAGSPGANVLTF. As DNA, the CDR3 is TGTGCCTGGACCCTAGCCGCTGGGAGCCCTGGGGCCAACGTCCTGACTTTC.

Turning to this clonotype: This may be a read error: a much more frequent sequence differs by one nucleotide. The chain has TRBV6-6 and TRBJ2-7; no definite D call. The CDR3 totals 11 residues. Germline CDR1 is MNHNY and CDR2 is SVGAGI (reference sequence). This chain's CDR3 is CASTYSYEQYF. The CDR3 coding sequence is TGTGCCAGCACTTACTCCTACGAGCAGTACTTC.

The genes are TRBV7-2 and TRBJ2-3; 12 bases map to TRBD2. This CDR3 has 17 residues. Germline-derived CDR1 and CDR2 are SGHTA and FQGNSA. The J segment lost 2 bases and the V segment lost 4 bases, leaving 7 bases of the junction unmatched. The CDR3 protein is CASSSGLAGWDTDTQYF. CDR3 bases: TGTGCCAGCAGCTCGGGACTAGCGGGTTGGGACACAGATACGCAGTATTTT.

This clonotype was seen a handful of times. This chain uses TRBV7-9 with TRBJ2-5; possibly TRBD2 for D (6 bases). There are 15 residues in the CDR3. Germline V gene data show CDR1 as SEHNR and CDR2 as FQNEAQ (reference sequence). Trimming took 5 bases from V and 2 from J, leaving 15 bases between them. Written as DNA, the CDR3 is TGTGCCAGCAGCCCCCGGGGGATAAATCAAGAGACCCAGTACTTC. This sequence encodes CASSPRGINQETQYF.

In this sample, this clonotype turned up many times. The J gene is TRBJ2-5, the V gene TRBV5-5; 9 nucleotides align to TRBD2. Germline V gene data show CDR1 as SGHKS and CDR2 as YYEKEE (reference sequence). This CDR3 spans 14 amino acids. J was trimmed by 5 bases and V by 2 bases; bases with no gene match: 4. CDR3 nucleotides: TGTGCCAGCAGCTTCCTAGCGGGACACGAGACCCAGTACTTC. Its translation: CASSFLAGHETQYF.

This clonotype was seen a few times. The chain links TRBV3-1 to TRBJ1-6; weak D call: TRBD1 (6 bases). Trimming took 2 bases from V and 7 from J, leaving 9 bases between them. The CDR3 loop spans 14 amino acids. CDR1 is LGHDT and CDR2 is YNNKEL in the germline V gene (reference sequence). CDR3 protein: CASSQRQGNSPLHF. In DNA form, the CDR3 reads TGTGCCAGCAGCCAAAGGCAGGGGAATTCACCCCTCCACTTT.

The chain's CDR3 is CASSLSPRMVSNEQFF. DNA for the CDR3: TGTGCCAGCAGCTTAAGCCCTAGAATGGTCTCCAATGAGCAGTTCTTC. The chain links TRBV7-9 to TRBJ2-1; D is ambiguous. V dropped 2 bases and J dropped 6 bases, with 17 bases sitting between them. The CDR3 covers 16 residues. Germline V CDR1 and CDR2: SEHNR, FQNEAQ (reference sequence). The variable domain in full, completed from reference TRBV7-9 and TRBJ2-1, reads DTGVSQNPRHKITKRGQNVTFRCDPISEHNRLYWYRQTLGQGPEFLTYFQNEAQLEKSRLLSDRFSAERPKGSFSTLEIQRTEQGDSAMYLCASSLSPRMVSNEQFFGPGTRLTVL.

This clonotype has ten or more counts. The genes are TRBV28 and TRBJ2-1, with a possible D match to TRBD2 (5 bases). Between the trimmed V and J ends, which lost 6 bases and 5 bases, there was a span of 11 bases. The CDR3 is made up of 13 amino acids. CDR1 is MDHEN and CDR2 is SYDVKM in the germline V gene. Here the CDR3 reads CASRGAEDNEQFF. The DNA of the CDR3 is TGTGCCAGCAGGGGCGCGGAGGACAATGAGCAGTTCTTC.

This clonotype was recorded many times. The chain carries TRBV20-1 and TRBJ2-1; 10 bases match TRBD2. The CDR3 extends over 15 amino acids. V was pared by 1 base and J by 4 bases, with 4 bases of the junction left unmatched. Germline V gene data show CDR1 as DFQATT and CDR2 as SNEGSKA (reference sequence). CDR3 region: CSARVLAGRYNEQFF. In nucleotides, the CDR3 is TGCAGTGCTAGAGTACTAGCGGGAAGATACAATGAGCAGTTCTTC.